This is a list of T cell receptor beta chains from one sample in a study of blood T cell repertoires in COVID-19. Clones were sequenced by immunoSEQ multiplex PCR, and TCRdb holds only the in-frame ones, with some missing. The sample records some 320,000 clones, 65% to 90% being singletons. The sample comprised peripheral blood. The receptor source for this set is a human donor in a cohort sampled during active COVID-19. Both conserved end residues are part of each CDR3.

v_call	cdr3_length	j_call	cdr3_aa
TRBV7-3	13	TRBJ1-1	CASSRTVNTEAFF
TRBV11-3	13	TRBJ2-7	CASSQSPSGMQYF
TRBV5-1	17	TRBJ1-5	CASSLGPRQGSNQPQHF
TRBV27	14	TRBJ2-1	CASSLRPGYNEQFF
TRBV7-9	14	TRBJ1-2	CASSPLIGEAGYTF
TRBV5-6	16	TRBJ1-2	CASSLGRTGQNYGYTF
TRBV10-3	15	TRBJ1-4	CAISETETGGEKLFF
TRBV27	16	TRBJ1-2	CASSLTLRQGYSGYTF
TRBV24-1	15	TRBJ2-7	CATSDSGTRVREQYF
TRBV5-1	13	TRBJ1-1	CASSREWDTEAFF
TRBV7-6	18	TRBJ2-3	CASSLVRWSGGGRDTQYF
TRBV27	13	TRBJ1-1	CASSPLQGTEAFF
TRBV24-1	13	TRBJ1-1	CATSDPGGTEAFF
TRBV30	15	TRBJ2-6	CATNGDSSGANVLTF
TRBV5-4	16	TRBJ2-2	CASSLELAGGTGELFF
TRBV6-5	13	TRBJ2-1	CASSRSGGGEQFF
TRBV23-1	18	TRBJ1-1	CASSRTLTPVNPNTEAFF
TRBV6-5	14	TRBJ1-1	CASSSGQGRTEAFF
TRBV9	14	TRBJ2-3	CASSAEPGADTQYF
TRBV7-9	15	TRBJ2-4	CASSLGAGGRNIQYF
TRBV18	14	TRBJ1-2	CASSPLDTASGYTF
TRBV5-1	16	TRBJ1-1	CASSREPGQGNTEAFF
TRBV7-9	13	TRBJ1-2	CASSQGQDYGYTF
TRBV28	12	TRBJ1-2	CATGQGAGGYTF
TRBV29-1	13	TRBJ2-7	CSVVGTGLYEQYF
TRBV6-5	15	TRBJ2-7	CASSYSGDNSYEQYF